This record looks at one T cell receptor (beta chain) sequence and its context. It lacks a known antigen. No much larger clone is present one base from it, and per-base qualities are unavailable. What this sample's time point label stands for: baseline before first vaccination. The meaning of the sample's treatment or condition label: meningococcal conjugate vaccine given as trial control. Samples from vaccinated people were obtained from the UK trials COV001 and COV002, which included a single-blind randomized controlled phase 2/3 trial of AZD1222 (ChAdOx1 nCoV-19) in healthy adults. For TCRbeta chain sequencing, PBMC samples were collected from trial participants at day 0 and at day 28 after the second dose. The CDR3 regions of human TCRbeta chains were analyzed by immunosequencing. As for the authors' bioinformatics: TCRs in the repertoires were matched against a reference library of SARS-CoV-2-specific TCRs that had been generated with the MIRA antigen-specificity platform. Breadth meant the fraction of unique TCRs that were SARS-CoV-2-associated, whereas depth meant the fraction of total T cells that were SARS-CoV-2-associated. Using the MIRA data, each spike-specific TCR was assigned both to the spike region to which the TCR was reactive and to a CD4 or CD8 class. Log10-transformed breadth and depth values were compared by one-way ANOVA with Sidak's multiple comparisons tests. TCRdb took over this immuneACCESS table, retaining in-frame rearrangements with V and J assigned. Such tables are incomplete; in checked studies, under half of the missing clones stem from an unresolved V gene, and the remainder is unexplained. For V, J and clone size, that table is used; D and trimming come from the DNA. Recorded for this sample are 120,000 to 150,000 clones; 82% of them occurred a single time. The ten largest clones capture approximately 4% of the sample.

These data come from a study of T cell responses to AZD1222 COVID-19 vaccine (dated by TCRdb to the early 2020s). Background on the whole study: TCR sequencing was performed for 230 to 250 trial participants, of whom around 200 were given two doses of AZD1222 and 26 were given two doses of MenACWY control vaccine. Enrollment into the trials was organized by age into subgroups of 18-55, 56-69 and 70-plus years, and those subgroups contained about 160, 30 and 59 TCR-sequenced participants, respectively.

The germline V gene (reference sequence) yields LNHDA for CDR1 and SQIVND for CDR2. From the cysteine up to the phenylalanine, the CDR3 has a length of 16 residues. The CDR3 DNA has 48 bases and is translated from base 1. The germline V end is reduced by 3 bases and the J end by 0 bases; junction bases left unmatched: 5. Broader findings and caveats from the paper: In the small 56-69-year group, the increase in depth fell short of significance, most likely because of low power. No day 14 peak-response samples were available, so repertoires were characterized only after the peak T cell response. Epitopes outside the regions mutated in the B.1.351 and B.1.1.7 variants were reportedly recognized by nearly half of the unique spike-specific TCRs. Conclusions about previously exposed vaccinees were limited because only a handful of AZD1222 recipients were SARS-CoV-2 seropositive at baseline. After two AZD1222 doses, both the breadth and the depth of spike-specific TCRs were significantly higher than at day 0 and than in MenACWY recipients. The vaccine-associated CD4 TCRs covered the entire spike protein, and the dominant responses fell in regions 160-218 and 743-854. Most participants were white British and females outnumbered males, and the authors suggested that clonal diversity may have been underestimated.

The chain couples TRBV19 to TRBJ2-1; 7 central bases correspond to TRBD2. The sequence came from an adult in good health. Specimen: peripheral blood, collected on day 0 of MenACWY control vaccination. The CDR3 sequence is CASSIVGGGSYNEQFF. The nucleotide sequence is TGTGCCAGTAGTATTGTCGGCGGGGGCTCCTACAATGAGCAGTTCTTC.